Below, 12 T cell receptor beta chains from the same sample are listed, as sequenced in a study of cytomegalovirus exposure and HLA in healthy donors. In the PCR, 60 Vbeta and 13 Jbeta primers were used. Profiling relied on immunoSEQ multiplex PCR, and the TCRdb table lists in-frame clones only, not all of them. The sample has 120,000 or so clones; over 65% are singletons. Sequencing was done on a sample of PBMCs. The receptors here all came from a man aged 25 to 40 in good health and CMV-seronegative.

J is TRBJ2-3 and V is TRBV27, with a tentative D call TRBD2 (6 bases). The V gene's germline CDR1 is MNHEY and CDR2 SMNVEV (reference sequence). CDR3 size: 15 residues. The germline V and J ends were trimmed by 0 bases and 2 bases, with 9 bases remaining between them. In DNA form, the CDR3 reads TGTGCCAGCAGTTTATCCGGGACTCCCACAGATACGCAGTATTTT. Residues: CASSLSGTPTDTQYF.

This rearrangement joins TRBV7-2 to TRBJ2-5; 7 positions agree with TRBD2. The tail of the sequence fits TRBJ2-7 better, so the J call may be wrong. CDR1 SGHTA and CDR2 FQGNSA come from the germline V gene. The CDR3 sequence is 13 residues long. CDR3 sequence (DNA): TGTGCCAGCAGTCCAACTAGCGTCTACGAGCAGTACTTC. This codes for CASSPTSVYEQYF.

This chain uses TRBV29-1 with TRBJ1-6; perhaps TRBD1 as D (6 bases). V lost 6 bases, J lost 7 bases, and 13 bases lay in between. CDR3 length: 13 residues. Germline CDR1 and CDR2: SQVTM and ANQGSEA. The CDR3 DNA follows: TGCAGCGTCAGACAGGACATGAATTCACCCCTCCACTTT. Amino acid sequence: CSVRQDMNSPLHF.

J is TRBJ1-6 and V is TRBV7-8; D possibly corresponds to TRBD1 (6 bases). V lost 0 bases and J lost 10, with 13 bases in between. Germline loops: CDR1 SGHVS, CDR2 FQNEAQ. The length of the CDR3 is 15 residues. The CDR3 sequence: CASSLAMQGKSPLHF. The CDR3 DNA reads TGTGCCAGCAGCTTAGCAATGCAGGGGAAATCACCCCTCCACTTT.

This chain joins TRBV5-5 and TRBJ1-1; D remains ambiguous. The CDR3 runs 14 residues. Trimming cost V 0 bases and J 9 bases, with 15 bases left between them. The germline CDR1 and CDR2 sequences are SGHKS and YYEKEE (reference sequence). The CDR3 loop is CASSLVSREIQAFF. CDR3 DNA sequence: TGTGCCAGCAGCTTGGTTTCGAGGGAGATTCAAGCTTTCTTT. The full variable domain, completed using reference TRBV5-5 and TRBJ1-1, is DAGVTQSPTHLIKTRGQQVTLRCSPISGHKSVSWYQQVLGQGPQFIFQYYEKEERGRGNFPDRFSARQFPNYSSELNVNALLLGDSALYLCASSLVSREIQAFFGQGTRLTVV.

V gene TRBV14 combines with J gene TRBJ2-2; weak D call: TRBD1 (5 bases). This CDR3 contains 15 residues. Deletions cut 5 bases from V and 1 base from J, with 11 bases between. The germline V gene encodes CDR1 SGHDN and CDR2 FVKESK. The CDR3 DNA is TGTGCCAGCAGCAAAATAGACAGGAACACCGGGGAGCTGTTTTTT. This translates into CASSKIDRNTGELFF.

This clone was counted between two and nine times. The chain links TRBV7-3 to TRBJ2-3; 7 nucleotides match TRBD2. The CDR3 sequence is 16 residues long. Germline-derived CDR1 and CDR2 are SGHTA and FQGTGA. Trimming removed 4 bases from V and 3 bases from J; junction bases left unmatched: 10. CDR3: CASSSPLVGGTDTQYF. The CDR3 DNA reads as TGTGCCAGCAGCTCTCCTTTGGTGGGGGGGACAGATACGCAGTATTTT.

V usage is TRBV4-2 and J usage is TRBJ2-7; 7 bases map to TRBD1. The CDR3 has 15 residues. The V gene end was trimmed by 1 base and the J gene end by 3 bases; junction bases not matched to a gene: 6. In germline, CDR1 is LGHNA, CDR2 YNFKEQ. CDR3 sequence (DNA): TGTGCCAGCAGCCAAGCGAGACAGGGCTTCTACGAGCAGTACTTC. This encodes CASSQARQGFYEQYF.

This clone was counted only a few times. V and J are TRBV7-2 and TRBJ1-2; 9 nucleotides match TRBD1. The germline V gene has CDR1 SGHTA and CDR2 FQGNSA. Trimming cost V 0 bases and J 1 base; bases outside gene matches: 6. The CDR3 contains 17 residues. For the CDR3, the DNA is TGTGCCAGCAGCTTAGCGGGACAGGGCCGAATTAACTATGGCTACACCTTC. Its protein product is CASSLAGQGRINYGYTF.

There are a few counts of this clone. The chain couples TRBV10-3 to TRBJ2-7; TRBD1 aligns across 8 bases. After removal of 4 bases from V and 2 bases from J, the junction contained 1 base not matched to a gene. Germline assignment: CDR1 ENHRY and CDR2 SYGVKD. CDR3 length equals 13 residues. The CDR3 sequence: CAISGGQAYEQYF. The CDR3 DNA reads TGTGCCATCAGTGGGGGACAGGCCTACGAGCAGTACTTC.

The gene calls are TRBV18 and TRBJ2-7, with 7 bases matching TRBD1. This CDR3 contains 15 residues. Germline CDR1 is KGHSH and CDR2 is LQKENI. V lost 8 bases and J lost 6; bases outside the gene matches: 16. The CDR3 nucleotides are TGTGCCAGCGCCAACGTACAGGGGAGCCGGGGCGAGCAGTACTTC. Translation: CASANVQGSRGEQYF.

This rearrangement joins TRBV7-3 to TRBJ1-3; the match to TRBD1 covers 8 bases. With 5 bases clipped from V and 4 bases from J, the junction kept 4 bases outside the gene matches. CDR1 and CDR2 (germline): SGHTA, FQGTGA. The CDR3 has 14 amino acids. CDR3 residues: CASSQGQGGNTIYF. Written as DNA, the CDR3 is TGTGCCAGCAGCCAAGGACAGGGAGGAAACACCATATATTTT.